This T cell receptor (beta chain) emerged from a study of early T cells in non-severe SARS-CoV-2 infection. Via MiXCR, TCRdb re-called the 5' RACE reads, giving one row per CDR3 protein. The data contain fewer than 40,000 distinct CDR3 sequences, roughly 6% of them singletons. Trimming took 4 bases from V and 0 from J, leaving 10 bases between them. The CDR3 spans 15 residues. CDR1 and CDR2 (germline): SGHDT, YYEEEE. The specimen was whole blood. V gene TRBV5-6 combines with J gene TRBJ2-2; D unresolved. This sequence originates from an adult who was a healthcare worker with PCR-confirmed SARS-CoV-2 infection or an uninfected control (not recorded which). CDR3: CASSRITANTGELFF. The CDR3 nucleotides read TGTGCCAGCAGCCGTATTACTGCGAACACCGGGGAGCTGTTTTTT.